The present T cell receptor beta chain was sequenced within a study of blood T cell repertoires in COVID-19. V was trimmed by 4 bases and J by 1 base, leaving 13 bases between them. CDR3 length: 15 residues. From germline, CDR1 is MNHEY and CDR2 SMNVEV (reference sequence). This clone was detected only a few times. Original data processing: Amplification of reference gene primers was used by the study to estimate nucleated cell counts. Clones were sequenced by immunoSEQ multiplex PCR, and TCRdb holds only the in-frame ones, with some missing. V, J and clone size are taken as reported in that table, and D and trimming were inferred from the DNA itself. The table lists about 59,000 clones, about nine tenths of them singletons.

This clonotype originated in a human donor in a cohort sampled during active COVID-19. Sequenced: peripheral blood. The V and J genes are TRBV27 and TRBJ1-1; D gene ambiguous. This CDR3 reads CASSSRREENTEAFF. The CDR3 nucleotides are TGTGCCAGCAGTTCCCGCCGGGAGGAGAACACTGAAGCTTTCTTT.